This TCR beta chain was sequenced during a study of T cells after yellow fever vaccination. Whole-study context: Preparation of fractions with low cell numbers was performed using SMART-Seq v4 Ultra Low Input.

MiXCR, applied by TCRdb to the 5' RACE reads, yields one record per CDR3 protein. The sample yields some 390,000 distinct CDR3 sequences, around a sixth seen once. Study results and limitations: Bulk-population clonotypes that are abundant could appear as contaminants in FACS-sorted repertoires.

This clonotype was counted only a few times. Its antigen is currently unknown. V lost 5 bases and J 11 bases, leaving 24 bases between the germline ends. The V gene's germline CDR1 is DFQATT and CDR2 SNEGSKA (reference sequence). The CDR3 spans 14 residues. The clonotype comes from a man younger than 35 who received the YFV17D yellow fever vaccine. The chain carries TRBV20-1 and TRBJ1-1; D is possibly TRBD1 (5 bases). The source material was PBMCs, sampled before the yellow fever booster vaccination. The CDR3 nucleotides read TGCAGTGCTCCTAGGGGCACACCCGGGGGACCGGCTTTCTTT. Translating gives CSAPRGTPGGPAFF.